The 29 T cell receptor beta chains below were found in one sample sequenced in a study of technical replicates of blood from a handful of donors. Profiling relied on immunoSEQ multiplex PCR, and the TCRdb table lists in-frame clones only, not all of them. The sample lists around 30,000 clones, around 90% occurring once. The sequencing sample was made of PBMCs. The receptors were gathered from a human donor in good health. Some clones in this sample may be carry-over from other donors' samples.

This clone occurred once. The CDR3 sequence: CASSEGDGTVGYEQYF. CDR3 DNA: TGTGCCAGCAGTGAAGGAGACGGGACAGTGGGCTACGAGCAGTACTTC. The V call is TRBV2, the J call TRBJ2-7; 7 bases align to TRBD1. The germline gives CDR1 SNHLY, CDR2 FYNNEI. V lost 1 base, J lost 3 bases, and 9 bases stayed unmatched. The CDR3 length is 16 residues. The full variable domain, with the rest looked up from reference TRBV2 and TRBJ2-7, is EPEVTQTPSHQVTQMGQEVILRCVPISNHLYFYWYRQILGQKVEFLVSFYNNEISEKSEIFDDQFSVERPDGSNFTLKIRSTKLEDSAMYFCASSEGDGTVGYEQYFGPGTRLTVT.

This sequence joins TRBV19 and TRBJ1-2; a possible D gene is TRBD1 (5 bases). The CDR3 loop spans 11 amino acids. Germline V gene data show CDR1 as LNHDA and CDR2 as SQIVND (reference sequence). V was clipped by 10 bases and J by 6 bases, with 12 bases between them. The CDR3 spells CATQGIDGYTF. The CDR3 DNA reads TGTGCCACCCAGGGAATTGATGGCTACACCTTC.

The chain is built from TRBV15 and TRBJ2-2, with a possible D match to TRBD2 (5 bases). This CDR3 comprises 15 residues. In germline, CDR1 is LNHNV, CDR2 YYDKDF (reference sequence). V shed 1 base and J shed 5 bases, with 11 bases lying between them. Here the CDR3 DNA reads TGTGCCACCAGCAGAGGAGGGAGTTGGACCGGGGAGCTGTTTTTT. This translates into CATSRGGSWTGELFF.

This chain links TRBV9 with TRBJ2-3; 8 bases agree with TRBD2. The CDR3 extends over 15 amino acids. Looked up from germline, CDR1 is SGDLS and CDR2 is YYNGEE. The V segment lost 4 bases and the J segment 0 bases; nucleotides outside the gene matches: 4. CDR3 DNA sequence: TGTGCCAGCAGCCCGGGACTAGATAGCACAGATACGCAGTATTTT. Its protein product is CASSPGLDSTDTQYF.

The chain recombines TRBV4-1 with TRBJ1-2; TRBD1 matches 7 bases. V lost 0 bases and J lost 0; bases outside the gene matches: 4. Germline CDR1 and CDR2: MGHRA and YSYEKL. This CDR3 spans 16 amino acids. The CDR3 here is CASSQDFQGANYGYTF. The DNA of the CDR3 is TGCGCCAGCAGCCAAGATTTCCAGGGGGCTAACTATGGCTACACCTTC.

This clone showed up just once. V is TRBV6-6 and J is TRBJ1-1; TRBD1 is a possible D gene (5 bases). The CDR3 loop spans 15 amino acids. Trimming removed 5 bases at V and 4 bases at J, with 17 bases between. CDR1 and CDR2 from the germline V gene are MNHNY and SVGAGI (reference sequence). CDR3 sequence reads: CASSRKQVVGTEAFF. CDR3 DNA: TGTGCCAGCAGTCGTAAACAGGTCGTCGGCACTGAAGCTTTCTTT.

This clone was recorded a few times. The rearrangement joins TRBV27 to TRBJ2-7; perhaps TRBD1 as D (6 bases). Trimming removed 6 bases at V and 3 bases at J, with 12 bases between. The CDR3 is 13 amino acids. Germline V gene sequence: CDR1 MNHEY, CDR2 SMNVEV (reference sequence). CDR3 region: CASRSGHNYEQYF. The CDR3 DNA follows: TGTGCCAGCAGGTCGGGACACAACTACGAGCAGTACTTC.

V is TRBV4-1 and J is TRBJ2-5; 8 bases fit TRBD2. This CDR3 has 15 residues. Germline-derived CDR1 and CDR2 are MGHRA and YSYEKL. The V segment lost 4 bases and the J segment 7 bases; nucleotides outside the gene matches: 11. CDR3 sequence (DNA): TGCGCCAGCAGCCCCGGGAGGGGAGCAGACGGGACCCAGTACTTC. It yields the protein CASSPGRGADGTQYF.

V and J are TRBV27 and TRBJ1-2; TRBD1 is a possible D gene (5 bases). The length of the CDR3 is 14 residues. V gave up 6 bases and J gave up 6 bases, with 17 bases separating them. Germline CDR1 is MNHEY and CDR2 is SMNVEV (reference sequence). CDR3 nucleotide sequence: TGTGCCAGCAGAACCGCGGGGGTCAGCAATGGCTACACCTTC. Amino acids: CASRTAGVSNGYTF.

This clone was seen a handful of times. The chain combines TRBV30 with TRBJ1-1; the D gene is possibly TRBD1 (6 bases). Trimming cost V 4 bases and J 8 bases, with 11 bases left between them. CDR1 is GTSNPN, CDR2 SVGIG, per germline (reference sequence). This CDR3 has 11 amino acids. In DNA, the CDR3 is TGTGCCTGGATTCCAGGGGTGGAAGCTTTCTTT. This translates into CAWIPGVEAFF.

The chain couples TRBV27 to TRBJ1-2; tentative D call: TRBD1 (6 bases). The CDR3 runs 12 residues. The V and J ends lost 11 bases and 8 bases respectively, with 18 bases between them. Germline CDR1 MNHEY, CDR2 SMNVEV (reference sequence). This chain's CDR3 is CAVGGGSGGYTF. The CDR3 DNA sequence: TGTGCCGTTGGGGGGGGCTCTGGGGGCTACACCTTC.

This clone is categorized as large. CDR3 in DNA: TGTGCCAGCAGTCCCGGTGTCGGGGAGCTGTTTTTT. The encoded protein is CASSPGVGELFF. The J gene is TRBJ2-2, the V gene TRBV6-5; D is ambiguous. Trimming left V 5 bases short and J 7 bases short, with 8 bases between. Germline values: CDR1 MNHEY, CDR2 SVGAGI. The CDR3 length is 12 residues.

The rearrangement uses TRBV5-1 and TRBJ1-5; 7 positions agree with TRBD1. The J segment lost 6 bases and the V segment lost 4 bases, leaving 7 bases of the junction unmatched. Germline assignment: CDR1 SGHRS and CDR2 YFSETQ. CDR3 length: 14 residues. The CDR3 reads CASSREQGTQPQHF. CDR3 in DNA: TGCGCCAGCAGCAGGGAACAGGGGACTCAGCCCCAGCATTTT.

The chain carries TRBV13 and TRBJ2-5; TRBD2 aligns across 9 bases. Per the germline V gene, CDR1 is PRHDT and CDR2 is FYEKMQ (reference sequence). After removal of 5 bases from V and 4 bases from J, the junction contained 8 bases not matched to a gene. This CDR3 has 15 amino acids. This CDR3 reads CASSPGRGGGETQYF. In nucleotides, the CDR3 is TGTGCCAGCAGCCCCGGGCGGGGGGGCGGAGAGACCCAGTACTTC.

The chain employs TRBV18 and TRBJ2-2; 8 bases match TRBD1. The V and J ends lost 6 bases and 6 bases, in that order; junction bases with no gene match: 9. In germline, CDR1 is KGHSH, CDR2 LQKENI. This CDR3 contains 15 residues. As DNA, the CDR3 is TGTGCCAGCTCCCCCTACGGACAGGGATCCGGGGAGCTGTTTTTT. As protein: CASSPYGQGSGELFF.

The rearrangement joins TRBV6-1 to TRBJ1-2, with 7 bases aligning to TRBD1. Per the germline V gene, CDR1 is MNHNS and CDR2 is SASEGT. Trimming cost V 7 bases and J 3 bases; bases outside gene matches: 2. The CDR3 sequence is 12 residues long. DNA for the CDR3: TGTGCCAGCAACACAGGGGACTATGGCTACACCTTC. The encoded protein is CASNTGDYGYTF.

The rearrangement links TRBV2 to TRBJ1-5; 9 bases match TRBD1. Trimming cost V 7 bases and J 6 bases; bases outside gene matches: 7. The CDR3 has 14 amino acids. The germline CDR1 and CDR2 sequences are SNHLY and FYNNEI. The CDR3, as DNA: TGTGCCAGCATGAGAGGGACAGGGTTTCAGCCCCAGCATTTT. Translated: CASMRGTGFQPQHF.

The chain carries TRBV5-1 and TRBJ2-1; D is possibly TRBD1 (8 bases). Germline CDR1 and CDR2: SGHRS and YFSETQ. The CDR3 runs 13 residues. Trimming took 3 bases from V and 9 from J, leaving 13 bases between them. CDR3 sequence reads: CASSSDREGEQFF. CDR3 coding DNA: TGCGCCAGCAGCTCGGACAGGGAGGGTGAGCAGTTCTTC.

The genes are TRBV27 and TRBJ1-1, with D maybe TRBD1 (5 bases). The CDR3 sequence is 14 residues long. V was pared by 5 bases and J by 1 base, with 11 bases between. Germline V gene sequence: CDR1 MNHEY, CDR2 SMNVEV (reference sequence). The CDR3 DNA sequence: TGTGCCAGCAGTATGATGACAGCGAACACTGAAGCTTTCTTT. Amino acid sequence: CASSMMTANTEAFF.

The J gene is TRBJ1-1, the V gene TRBV7-7; D gene ambiguous. V gave up 1 base and J gave up 3 bases, with 6 bases separating them. CDR3 length: 13 residues. Per the germline V gene, CDR1 is SSHAT and CDR2 is FNYEAQ (reference sequence). The CDR3 coding sequence is TGTGCCAGCAGCTTAGGGCTGGACACTGAAGCTTTCTTT. Translating gives CASSLGLDTEAFF.

The chain employs TRBV1 and TRBJ2-7; the D call in the table, TRBD1, was not verified against the DNA. TRBV1 is shown as a pseudogene. The CDR3 totals 16 residues. This chain's CDR3 is CTSSHSQGRVSYEQYF. The CDR3 DNA follows: TGCACCAGCAGCCATTCCCAGGGTCGGGTCTCCTACGAGCAGTACTTC.

This chain joins TRBV7-2 and TRBJ2-1; tentative D call: TRBD2 (6 bases). This CDR3 comprises 17 residues. The germline V gene encodes CDR1 SGHTA and CDR2 FQGNSA. Trimming took off 7 bases at V and 0 bases at J, with 19 bases between the two ends. CDR3 nucleotides: TGTGCCAGCACCTCAGTTTGGAGGGGAAGCTCCTACAATGAGCAGTTCTTC. Translated, it gives CASTSVWRGSSYNEQFF.

The chain recombines TRBV29-1 with TRBJ1-2; TRBD1 agrees at 7 bases. This CDR3 comprises 12 residues. V dropped 4 bases and J dropped 7; count of bases not matched to a gene: 6. Per germline, CDR1 SQVTM and CDR2 ANQGSEA. DNA of the CDR3: TGCAGCGTTGTGGAGGGGGCGGCTGGCTACACCTTC. The encoded protein is CSVVEGAAGYTF.

This clone was seen only once. The gene calls are TRBV4-3 and TRBJ2-1; 11 bases line up with TRBD2. The junction had 12 bases not matched to a gene; V was cut back by 0 bases and J by 5 bases. Germline lookup yields CDR1 LGHNA and CDR2 YSLEER. This CDR3 region has 19 residues. DNA for the CDR3: TGCGCCAGCAGCCAAGAGTTTGGGGCTAGCGGGGGGTTTAACAATGAGCAGTTCTTC. As protein: CASSQEFGASGGFNNEQFF.

A single count supports this clone. The genes are TRBV13 and TRBJ2-3, with a tentative D call TRBD2 (6 bases). Germline CDR1 PRHDT, CDR2 FYEKMQ (reference sequence). V lost 2 bases to trimming and J lost 3 bases, with 12 bases between them. The CDR3 is 15 residues long. This chain's CDR3 is CASSLKGSGTDTQYF. CDR3 bases: TGTGCCAGCAGCTTAAAGGGTAGCGGTACAGATACGCAGTATTTT.

V usage is TRBV6-6 and J usage is TRBJ1-3; 8 nucleotides align to TRBD1. The junction had 1 base not matched to a gene; V was cut back by 5 bases and J by 4 bases. This CDR3 spans 13 amino acids. In germline, CDR1 is MNHNY, CDR2 SVGAGI (reference sequence). CDR3 amino acids: CASSTGGGNTIYF. The DNA of the CDR3 is TGTGCCAGCAGTACAGGGGGGGGAAACACCATATATTTT.

The chain links TRBV4-3 to TRBJ2-7; 9 positions match TRBD1. Germline CDR1 is LGHNA and CDR2 is YSLEER. This CDR3 has 15 amino acids. Unmatched junction bases numbered 4, after V lost 0 bases and J lost 4 bases. CDR3 region: CASSQDRDRVYEQYF. The CDR3 region has the DNA TGCGCCAGCAGCCAAGACCGGGACAGGGTTTACGAGCAGTACTTC.

The chain uses TRBV5-1 and TRBJ2-3; TRBD1 agrees at 7 bases. Germline CDR1 and CDR2: SGHRS and YFSETQ. The CDR3 spans 16 residues. V trimming: 4 bases; J trimming: 8 bases; junction bases outside the gene matches: 16. The CDR3 is CASSPSPGQAQSTQYF. DNA for the CDR3: TGCGCCAGCAGCCCCTCACCAGGACAGGCCCAGAGTACGCAGTATTTT.

The chain links TRBV6-5 to TRBJ2-2; a weak D match, TRBD2 (5 bases). The CDR3 runs to 14 residues. The V end lost 8 bases, the J end lost 4 bases, and 14 bases lay between the germline ends. Germline CDR1 and CDR2: MNHEY and SVGAGI. The CDR3 sequence: CASLSNRGTGELFF. The CDR3 region has the DNA TGTGCCAGCCTCTCAAACCGGGGCACCGGGGAGCTGTTTTTT.